Below are 5 T cell receptor beta chains sequenced from a single sample in a study of technical replicates of blood from a handful of donors. Profiling relied on immunoSEQ multiplex PCR, and the TCRdb table lists in-frame clones only, not all of them. Of about 61,000 clones listed, less than 98% are singletons. Sequencing was done on a sample of T cells isolated from PBMCs. The receptor set was obtained from a human donor in good health.

This chain joins TRBV2 and TRBJ2-1, with D unclear. The CDR3 contains 17 residues. Germline V lookup: CDR1 SNHLY, CDR2 FYNNEI. V lost 7 bases to trimming and J lost 6 bases, with 25 bases between them. The CDR3 region has the DNA TGTGCCAGCACCCCCCGGGTAGGATCCCGGTCTGGCAATGAGCAGTTCTTC. This encodes CASTPRVGSRSGNEQFF.

The V and J genes are TRBV29-1 and TRBJ2-1; 7 nucleotides agree with TRBD1. CDR3 length: 14 amino acids. The germline gives CDR1 SQVTM, CDR2 ANQGSEA. The CDR3 nucleotides read TGCAGTTCTCGAGAGGGGACAGCGACGATAGAGCAGTTCTTC. Residues: CSSREGTATIEQFF.

CDR3 sequence reads: CASSLKAGPETQYF. The CDR3 bases are TGTGCCAGCAGCTTGAAGGCGGGTCCAGAGACCCAGTACTTC. The chain carries TRBV7-6 and TRBJ2-5, with TRBD2 as a possible D gene (5 bases). The CDR3 loop spans 14 amino acids. Trimming stripped 3 bases from V and 4 bases from J, with 12 bases between. CDR1 and CDR2 from the germline V gene are SGHVS and FNYEAQ.

This clone came up once. This chain joins TRBV7-8 and TRBJ1-4, with D tentatively TRBD1 (5 bases). Germline V gives CDR1 SGHVS, CDR2 FQNEAQ. CDR3 length equals 16 residues. V lost 3 bases, J lost 8 bases, and 19 bases lay in between. Here the CDR3 reads CASSFDDGGSEEKLFF. In DNA form, the CDR3 reads TGTGCCAGCAGCTTTGACGATGGGGGGTCAGAGGAAAAACTGTTTTTT.

V and J are TRBV7-9 and TRBJ2-3, with 7 nucleotides matching TRBD1. Germline CDR1 and CDR2: SEHNR and FQNEAQ (reference sequence). The CDR3 covers 16 residues. J lost 0 bases, V lost 4 bases, and 7 bases had no gene match. This CDR3 is CASSSGTVKSTDTQYF. As DNA, the CDR3 is TGTGCCAGCAGCTCCGGGACAGTGAAAAGCACAGATACGCAGTATTTT.